The clone carrying this TCR beta chain has only a few counts. TCRdb ran MiXCR on the RT-PCR reads and lists one entry per CDR3 protein. This table has about 24,000 distinct CDR3 sequences, around 31% appearing once. This specimen belongs to a study of patients and donors after allogeneic stem cell transplantation. This CDR3 contains 17 residues. Trimming removed 6 bases at V and 3 bases at J, with 26 bases between. Germline V gene data show CDR1 as DFQATT and CDR2 as SNEGSKA (reference sequence). The sequenced sample consisted of blood, either unsorted or a sorted T cell fraction (not recorded which). The V call is TRBV20-1, the J call TRBJ1-2; D is unresolved. This receptor was obtained from a human donor who was either an allogeneic HSCT recipient or a stem cell or donor lymphocyte infusion donor (not recorded which). It is not recorded whose cells these are; they may come from a transplant donor. This chain's CDR3 is CSALSDGQAPLYYGYTF. The CDR3 coding sequence is TGCAGTGCCCTATCAGACGGGCAGGCTCCTCTTTACTATGGCTACACCTTC.